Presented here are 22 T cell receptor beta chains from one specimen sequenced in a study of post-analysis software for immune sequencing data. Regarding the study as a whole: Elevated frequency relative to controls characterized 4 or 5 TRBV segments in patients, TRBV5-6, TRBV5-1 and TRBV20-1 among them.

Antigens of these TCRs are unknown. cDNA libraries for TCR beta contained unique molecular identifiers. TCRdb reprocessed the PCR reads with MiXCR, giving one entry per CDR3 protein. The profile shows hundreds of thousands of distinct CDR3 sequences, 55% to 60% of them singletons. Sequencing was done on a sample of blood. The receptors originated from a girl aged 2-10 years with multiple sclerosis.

The CDR3 protein is CASSLVARIDREGSTYEQYF. The CDR3 bases are TGCGCCAGCAGCTTGGTTGCCAGAATCGATCGGGAGGGATCAACCTACGAGCAGTACTTC. The chain employs TRBV5-1 and TRBJ2-5; TRBD2 agrees at 8 bases. The end of the DNA aligns better with TRBJ2-7, so the J call may be wrong. In germline, CDR1 is SGHRS, CDR2 YFSETQ. CDR3 length: 20 residues.

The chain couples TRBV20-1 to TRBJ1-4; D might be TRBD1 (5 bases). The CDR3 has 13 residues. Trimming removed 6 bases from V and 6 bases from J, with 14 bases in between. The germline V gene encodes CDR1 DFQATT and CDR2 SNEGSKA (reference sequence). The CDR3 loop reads CSAGGTDYEKLFF. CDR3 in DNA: TGCAGTGCAGGCGGGACCGACTATGAAAAACTGTTTTTT.

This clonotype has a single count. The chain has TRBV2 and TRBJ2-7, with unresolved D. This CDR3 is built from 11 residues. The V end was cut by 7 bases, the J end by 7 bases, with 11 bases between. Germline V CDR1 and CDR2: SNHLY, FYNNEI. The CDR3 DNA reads TGTGCCAGCATGTACGCAATTGAGCAGTACTTC. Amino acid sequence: CASMYAIEQYF.

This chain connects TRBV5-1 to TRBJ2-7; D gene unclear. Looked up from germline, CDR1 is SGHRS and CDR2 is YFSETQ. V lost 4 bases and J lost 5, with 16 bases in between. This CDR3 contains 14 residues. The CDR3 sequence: CASSNTLRRDEQYF. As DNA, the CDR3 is TGCGCCAGCAGCAACACTCTCCGACGGGACGAGCAGTACTTC.

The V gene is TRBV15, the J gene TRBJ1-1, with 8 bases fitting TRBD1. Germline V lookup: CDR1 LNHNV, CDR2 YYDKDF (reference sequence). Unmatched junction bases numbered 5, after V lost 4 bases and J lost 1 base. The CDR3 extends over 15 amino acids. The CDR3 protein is CATSTRGQGNTEAFF. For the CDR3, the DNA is TGTGCCACCAGCACCAGGGGGCAGGGGAACACTGAAGCTTTCTTT.

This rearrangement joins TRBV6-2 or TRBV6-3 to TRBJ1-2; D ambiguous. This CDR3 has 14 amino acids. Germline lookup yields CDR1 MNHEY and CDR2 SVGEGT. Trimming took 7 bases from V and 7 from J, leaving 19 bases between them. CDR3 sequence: CASTSGLQTGGYTF. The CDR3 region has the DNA TGTGCCAGCACCTCGGGTCTACAAACTGGTGGCTACACCTTC.

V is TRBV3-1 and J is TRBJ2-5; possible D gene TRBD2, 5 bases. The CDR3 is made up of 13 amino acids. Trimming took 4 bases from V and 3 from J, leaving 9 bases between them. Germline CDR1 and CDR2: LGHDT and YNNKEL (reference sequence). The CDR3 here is CASSPGNKETQYF. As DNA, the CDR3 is TGTGCCAGCAGCCCCGGGAACAAAGAGACCCAGTACTTC.

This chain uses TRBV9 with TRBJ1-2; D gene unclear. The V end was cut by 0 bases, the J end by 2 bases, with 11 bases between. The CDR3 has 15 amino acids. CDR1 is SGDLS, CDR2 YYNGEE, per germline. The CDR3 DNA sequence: TGTGCCAGCAGCGTAGGAGGCGGCGCGAACTATGGCTACACCTTC. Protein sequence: CASSVGGGANYGYTF.

CDR3 coding DNA: TGTGCCAGCAGTCCACGGGGACAGGGGGCAGGTTCACCCCTCCACTTT. It is translated as CASSPRGQGAGSPLHF. The chain recombines TRBV12-3 or TRBV12-4 with TRBJ1-6, with 12 bases fitting TRBD1. The CDR3 loop spans 16 amino acids. V trimming: 5 bases; J trimming: 9 bases; junction bases outside the gene matches: 8.

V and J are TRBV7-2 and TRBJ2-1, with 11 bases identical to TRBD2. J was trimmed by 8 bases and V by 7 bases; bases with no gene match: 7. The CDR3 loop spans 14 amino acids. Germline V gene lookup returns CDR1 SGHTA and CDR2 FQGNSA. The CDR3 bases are TGTGCCAGCACCCCGGGACTAGCGGCTTATGAGCAGTTCTTC. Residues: CASTPGLAAYEQFF.

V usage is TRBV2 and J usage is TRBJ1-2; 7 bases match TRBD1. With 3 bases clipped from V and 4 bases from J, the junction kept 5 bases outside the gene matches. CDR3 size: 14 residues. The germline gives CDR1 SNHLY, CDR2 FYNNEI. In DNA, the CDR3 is TGTGCCAGCAGTGAGCTGGGACAGATCTATGGCTACACCTTC. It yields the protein CASSELGQIYGYTF.

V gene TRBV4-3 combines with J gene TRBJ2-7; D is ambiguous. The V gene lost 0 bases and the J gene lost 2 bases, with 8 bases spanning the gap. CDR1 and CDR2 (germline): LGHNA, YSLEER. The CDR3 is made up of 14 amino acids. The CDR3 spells CASSQERKTYEQYF. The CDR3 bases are TGCGCCAGCAGCCAAGAGAGAAAGACCTACGAGCAGTACTTC.

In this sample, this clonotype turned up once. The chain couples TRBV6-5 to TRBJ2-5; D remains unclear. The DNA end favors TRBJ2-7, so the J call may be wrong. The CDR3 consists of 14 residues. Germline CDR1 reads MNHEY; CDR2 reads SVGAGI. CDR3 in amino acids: CASSPSALCHEQYF. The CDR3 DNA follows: TGTGCCAGCAGTCCCTCTGCTCTGTGCCACGAGCAGTACTTC.

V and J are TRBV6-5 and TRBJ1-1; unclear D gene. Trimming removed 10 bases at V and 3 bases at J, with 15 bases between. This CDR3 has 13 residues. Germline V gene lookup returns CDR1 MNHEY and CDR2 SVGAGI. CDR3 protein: CATYDDLYTEAFF. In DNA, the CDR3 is TGTGCCACTTACGACGACCTATACACTGAAGCTTTCTTT.

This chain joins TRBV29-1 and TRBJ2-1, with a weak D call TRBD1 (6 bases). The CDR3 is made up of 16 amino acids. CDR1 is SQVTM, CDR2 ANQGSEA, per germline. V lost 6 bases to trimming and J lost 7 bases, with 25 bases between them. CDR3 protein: CSVVLPQGLTLNEQFF. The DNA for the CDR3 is TGCAGCGTCGTGCTCCCGCAGGGGCTTACGCTTAATGAGCAGTTCTTC.

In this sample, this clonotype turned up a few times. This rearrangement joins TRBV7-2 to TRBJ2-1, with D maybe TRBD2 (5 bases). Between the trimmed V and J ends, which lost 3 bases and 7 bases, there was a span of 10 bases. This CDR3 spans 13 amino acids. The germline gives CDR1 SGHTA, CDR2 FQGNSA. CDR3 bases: TGTGCCAGCAGCTTCCGCCGCGGGAATGAGCAGTTCTTC. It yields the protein CASSFRRGNEQFF.

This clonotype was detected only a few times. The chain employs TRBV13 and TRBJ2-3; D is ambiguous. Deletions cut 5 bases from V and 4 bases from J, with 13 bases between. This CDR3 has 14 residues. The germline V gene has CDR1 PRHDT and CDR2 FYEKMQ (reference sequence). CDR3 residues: CASSTRQLADTQYF. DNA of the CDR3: TGTGCCAGCAGCACCCGGCAGTTGGCAGATACGCAGTATTTT.

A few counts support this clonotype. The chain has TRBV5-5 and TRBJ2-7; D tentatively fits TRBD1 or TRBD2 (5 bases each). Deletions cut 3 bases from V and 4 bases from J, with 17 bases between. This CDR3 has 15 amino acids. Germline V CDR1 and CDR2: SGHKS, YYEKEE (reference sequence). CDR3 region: CASSWPGRGTYEQYF. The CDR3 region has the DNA TGTGCCAGCAGCTGGCCGGGACGCGGAACTTACGAGCAGTACTTC.

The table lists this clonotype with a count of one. The CDR3: CASSLIQGDYEQFF. The CDR3 DNA is TGCGCCAGCAGCCTTATACAGGGGGACTATGAGCAGTTCTTC. The J gene is TRBJ2-1, the V gene TRBV4-1; 8 bases are a match to TRBD1. The CDR3 loop spans 14 amino acids. J gave up 8 bases and V 4 bases, and 7 bases lay outside the gene matches. Germline values: CDR1 MGHRA, CDR2 YSYEKL.

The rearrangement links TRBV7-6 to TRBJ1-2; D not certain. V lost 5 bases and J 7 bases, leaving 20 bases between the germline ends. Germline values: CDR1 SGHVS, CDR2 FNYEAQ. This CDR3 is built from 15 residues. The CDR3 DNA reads TGTGCCAGCAGCCCACCTCCCCCCGGCGGTGGTGGCTACACCTTC. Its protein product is CASSPPPPGGGGYTF.

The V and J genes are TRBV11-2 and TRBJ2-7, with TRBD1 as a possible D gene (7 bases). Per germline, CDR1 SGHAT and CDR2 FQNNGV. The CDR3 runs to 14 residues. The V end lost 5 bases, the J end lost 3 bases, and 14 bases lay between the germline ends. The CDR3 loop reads CASSIHQGGYEQYF. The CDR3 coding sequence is TGTGCCAGCAGCATACATCAGGGGGGCTACGAGCAGTACTTC. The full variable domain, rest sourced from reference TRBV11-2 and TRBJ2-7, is EAGVAQSPRYKIIEKRQSVAFWCNPISGHATLYWYQQILGQGPKLLIQFQNNGVVDDSQLPKDRFSAERLKGVDSTLKIQPAKLEDSAVYLCASSIHQGGYEQYFGPGTRLTVT.

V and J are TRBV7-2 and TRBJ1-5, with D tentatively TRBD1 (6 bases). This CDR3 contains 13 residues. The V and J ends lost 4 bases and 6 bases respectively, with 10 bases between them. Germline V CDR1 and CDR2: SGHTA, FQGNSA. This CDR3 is CASSSGERQPQHF. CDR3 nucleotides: TGTGCCAGCAGCTCAGGGGAGCGTCAGCCCCAGCATTTT.